The 31 T cell receptor beta chains given below trace back to one sample, sequenced in a study of T cells in Graves' hyperthyroidism and ophthalmopathy (dated by TCRdb to about 2019). The library was made by multiplex PCR. The sequencing machine was an Illumina HiSeq 2000. Amplification of TCR beta CDR3 regions was carried out from RNA transcripts. For the first round of RT-PCR on the TCR CDR3, the HTBI primer set was used together with the Qiagen OneStep RT-PCR kit. The public reads were reprocessed in TCRdb via fastp at Q25 and MiXCR, keeping in-frame beta chains. Entries that share a CDR3 protein sequence are merged under the most common genes and DNA. The sample data list about 610,000 distinct CDR3 sequences, and more than 15% of these were observed just once. About 3.5% of the sample rests with the top ten. The sequenced sample consisted of blood. The source is a woman aged 40 to 55 with Graves' ophthalmopathy.

This clonotype was detected ten times or more. The chain employs TRBV7-9 and TRBJ1-5, with D possibly being TRBD1 (5 bases). The CDR3 has 14 residues. V lost 4 bases and J lost 3, with 10 bases in between. Per the germline V gene, CDR1 is SEHNR and CDR2 is FQNEAQ (reference sequence). For the CDR3, the DNA is TGTGCCAGCAGCTACGACAGCGTCAATCAGCCCCAGCATTTT. Residues: CASSYDSVNQPQHF.

This clonotype was observed a few times. The chain uses TRBV6-1 and TRBJ1-2; D uncertain. Trimming shortened V by 5 bases and J by 2 bases, and 15 bases separated the two germline ends. CDR3 size: 15 residues. Germline V gene data show CDR1 as MNHNS and CDR2 as SASEGT. The CDR3 bases are TGTGCCAGCAGTCAACGGGGAGGATCAAACTATGGCTACACCTTC. Its protein is CASSQRGGSNYGYTF.

The chain couples TRBV12-3 or TRBV12-4 to TRBJ2-4; possible D gene TRBD2, 5 bases. The CDR3 is made up of 13 amino acids. Trimming pared 1 base from V and 8 bases from J, leaving 9 bases between. The DNA for the CDR3 is TGTGCCAGCAGTTTAGGGAGGCGGGACATTCAGTACTTC. It specifies CASSLGRRDIQYF.

This clonotype occurred many times. This chain links TRBV11-2 with TRBJ2-3, with 8 bases identical to TRBD2. Germline V CDR1 and CDR2: SGHAT, FQNNGV. This CDR3 is 15 amino acids long. J lost 2 bases, V lost 5 bases, and 6 bases had no gene match. The DNA of the CDR3 is TGTGCCAGCAGCCGCCGGACTAGCCTCACAGATACGCAGTATTTT. It is translated as CASSRRTSLTDTQYF.

The chain couples TRBV28 to TRBJ1-5; perhaps TRBD1 as D (5 bases). Germline CDR1 and CDR2: MDHEN and SYDVKM. The germline V and J ends were trimmed by 5 bases and 10 bases, with 15 bases remaining between them. This CDR3 is 13 amino acids long. The CDR3 protein is CASSQPPGDPQHF. The CDR3, as DNA: TGTGCCAGCAGTCAGCCCCCGGGGGACCCCCAGCATTTT.

This clonotype was counted ten times or more. This sequence joins TRBV7-8 and TRBJ2-5; no definite D call. Germline V gene data show CDR1 as SGHVS and CDR2 as FQNEAQ. V gave up 4 bases and J gave up 1 base, with 10 bases separating them. The CDR3 loop spans 14 amino acids. CDR3 sequence reads: CASSSGWVQETQYF. DNA for the CDR3: TGTGCCAGCAGCTCCGGATGGGTCCAAGAGACCCAGTACTTC.

This sequence joins TRBV20-1 and TRBJ1-2; the match to TRBD1 covers 7 bases. V lost 3 bases to trimming and J lost 4 bases; unmatched junction nucleotides: 5. CDR3 size: 13 residues. Germline V gene data show CDR1 as DFQATT and CDR2 as SNEGSKA (reference sequence). The CDR3 region has the DNA TGCAGTGCTAGTGAGGGACAGCCCTATGGCTACACCTTC. Its translation is CSASEGQPYGYTF.

V gene TRBV5-1 combines with J gene TRBJ2-1, with D possibly being TRBD1 or TRBD2 (6 bases each). The V end lost 2 bases, the J end lost 5 bases, and 8 bases lay between the germline ends. Looked up from germline, CDR1 is SGHRS and CDR2 is YFSETQ. The CDR3 spans 13 residues. CDR3 region: CASSLRGDNEQFF. The DNA for the CDR3 is TGCGCCAGCAGCTTAAGGGGGGACAATGAGCAGTTCTTC.

In regard to this clonotype: This clone may be a read error of a much larger clone one base away. The rearrangement uses TRBV2 and TRBJ2-7, with TRBD2 identical over 9 bases. Germline loops: CDR1 SNHLY, CDR2 FYNNEI. V lost 10 bases and J lost 5; bases outside the gene matches: 12. The CDR3 loop spans 14 amino acids. CDR3 sequence (DNA): TGTGCCACCCATCTAGCGGGAAAGTCCCACGAGCAGTACTTC. It specifies CATHLAGKSHEQYF.

On this clonotype itself: A much larger clonotype is one base distant, so this may be a read error. The chain combines TRBV20-1 with TRBJ2-7, with TRBD2 matching 7 bases. Trimming cost V 3 bases and J 1 base; bases outside gene matches: 9. This CDR3 has 15 residues. Germline CDR1 and CDR2: DFQATT and SNEGSKA (reference sequence). DNA for the CDR3: TGCAGTGCTAGGCCAACTAGCGAAGGGTCCTACGAGCAGTACTTC. Residues: CSARPTSEGSYEQYF.

This clonotype has just a few counts. This chain links TRBV7-9 with TRBJ2-1, with TRBD2 matching 13 bases. This CDR3 contains 19 residues. The ends lost 5 bases at V and 0 bases at J; junction bases unmatched: 10. CDR1 and CDR2 (germline): SEHNR, FQNEAQ (reference sequence). The CDR3: CASSPQGLAGPSSYNEQFF. The CDR3 DNA reads as TGTGCCAGCAGCCCCCAGGGACTAGCGGGGCCTAGCTCCTACAATGAGCAGTTCTTC.

The chain couples TRBV5-4 to TRBJ1-1; D is unresolved. The CDR3 has 11 amino acids. The germline V gene encodes CDR1 SGHNT and CDR2 YYREEE (reference sequence). Deletions cut 9 bases from V and 4 bases from J, with 10 bases between. Here the CDR3 reads CATVAGTEAFF. The CDR3 bases are TGTGCCACCGTTGCGGGCACTGAAGCTTTCTTT.

This clonotype was observed a handful of times. CDR3 sequence: CSVRTGSGKEPQHF. The CDR3, as DNA: TGCAGCGTTCGGACAGGGAGTGGGAAGGAGCCCCAGCATTTT. The chain has TRBV29-1 and TRBJ1-5, with 8 bases matching TRBD1. The CDR3 is 14 residues long. CDR1 and CDR2 (germline): SQVTM, ANQGSEA. V trimming: 5 bases; J trimming: 8 bases; junction bases outside the gene matches: 11.

This clonotype came up many times. CDR3 sequence (DNA): TGCAGTGCTAGAGGACAGGGGGCCTACGAGCAGTACTTC. It codes for CSARGQGAYEQYF. V and J are TRBV20-1 and TRBJ2-7; 9 bases align to TRBD1. The CDR3 is made up of 13 amino acids. The V segment lost 1 base and the J segment 2 bases; nucleotides outside the gene matches: 0. Germline CDR1 reads DFQATT; CDR2 reads SNEGSKA (reference sequence).

The chain carries TRBV4-1 and TRBJ1-6; no clear D gene. This CDR3 comprises 14 residues. CDR1 and CDR2 (germline): MGHRA, YSYEKL. Deletions cut 0 bases from V and 13 bases from J, with 13 bases between. The DNA for the CDR3 is TGCGCCAGCAGCCAAGATCTGGCCCTTGGGCCCCTCCACTTT. As protein: CASSQDLALGPLHF.

This clonotype showed up many times. The CDR3 region has the DNA TGTGCCAGCAGCTTAGGAACGGATTTGGCGAACACCGGGGAGCTGTTTTTT. Protein product: CASSLGTDLANTGELFF. This chain links TRBV11-2 with TRBJ2-2; D remains ambiguous. The CDR3 covers 17 residues. The V end lost 1 base, the J end lost 0 bases, and 12 bases lay between the germline ends. Germline CDR1 is SGHAT and CDR2 is FQNNGV.

There are many counts of this clonotype. The DNA of the CDR3 is TGTGCCAGCAGTTTGTGGACGCAGAACACTGAAGCTTTCTTT. Translating it yields CASSLWTQNTEAFF. The chain is built from TRBV12-3 or TRBV12-4 and TRBJ1-1; no firm D call. V shed 3 bases and J shed 1 base, with 9 bases lying between them. The CDR3 spans 14 residues.

This clonotype has a handful of counts. The chain uses TRBV5-8 and TRBJ1-2; D uncertain. The germline CDR1 and CDR2 sequences are SGHTS and YDEGEE. The CDR3 length is 14 residues. Trimming removed 4 bases from V and 2 bases from J, with 12 bases in between. The chain's CDR3 is CASSEGRYNYGYTF. In nucleotides, the CDR3 is TGTGCCAGCAGCGAAGGACGGTACAACTATGGCTACACCTTC.

The rearrangement uses TRBV6-5 and TRBJ2-4; D possibly uses TRBD1 or TRBD2 (5 bases each). The germline CDR1 and CDR2 sequences are MNHEY and SVGAGI. V dropped 0 bases and J dropped 0 bases, with 9 bases sitting between them. The CDR3 runs to 16 residues. The CDR3 DNA reads as TGTGCCAGCAGTTACTCTAAGGGGACAGCCAAAAACATTCAGTACTTC. It codes for CASSYSKGTAKNIQYF.

This clonotype was seen at least ten times. V gene TRBV11-3 combines with J gene TRBJ2-2; D gene unclear. V lost 2 bases and J lost 2, with 6 bases in between. Germline V CDR1 and CDR2: SGHNT, YENEEA. The CDR3 is 14 residues long. The CDR3 reads CASSLTRNTGELFF. As DNA, the CDR3 is TGTGCCAGCAGCTTAACGAGAAACACCGGGGAGCTGTTTTTT.

The chain is built from TRBV6-2 or TRBV6-3 and TRBJ2-1; maybe TRBD2 (5 bases). Per germline, CDR1 MNHEY and CDR2 SVGEGT. Trimming stripped 3 bases from V and 9 bases from J, with 21 bases between. The CDR3 spans 16 residues. In nucleotides, the CDR3 is TGTGCCAGCAGTTATCAAGGACTTGCTAGTCGGGTTGAGCAGTTCTTC. The encoded protein is CASSYQGLASRVEQFF.

The chain is built from TRBV25-1 and TRBJ1-1; no definite D call. Germline CDR1 MGHDK, CDR2 SYGVNS. Trimming took off 8 bases at V and 1 base at J, with 11 bases between the two ends. This CDR3 has 13 residues. The CDR3 coding sequence is TGTGCCAGCGACGGGCCAGAGAACACTGAAGCTTTCTTT. It yields the protein CASDGPENTEAFF. Together with reference TRBV25-1 and TRBJ1-1, the CDR3 gives the full variable domain: EADIYQTPRYLVIGTGKKITLECSQTMGHDKMYWYQQDPGMELHLIHYSYGVNSTEKGDLSSESTVSRIRTEHFPLTLESARPSHTSQYLCASDGPENTEAFFGQGTRLTVV.

Written as DNA, the CDR3 is TGTGCCAGCAGCTCAGGGTTAAAGTTTGAAAAACTGTTTTTT. Translated: CASSSGLKFEKLFF. The chain joins TRBV27 to TRBJ1-4; D is possibly TRBD1 (5 bases). CDR1 and CDR2 from the germline V gene are MNHEY and SMNVEV (reference sequence). The CDR3 is made up of 14 amino acids. The germline V and J ends were trimmed by 6 bases and 7 bases, with 15 bases remaining between them.

Remarks on this clonotype: At one end, the junction sequence differs from germline, possibly due to a read error. The rearrangement links TRBV6-5 to TRBJ1-2; D remains unclear. CDR1 is MNHEY and CDR2 is SVGAGI in the germline V gene. The CDR3 consists of 17 residues. Here the CDR3 DNA reads TGTGCCAGCAATTACTATCGACGGGCTACGGGGAACTATGGCTACACCTTC. Translated, it gives CASNYYRRATGNYGYTF.

This clonotype showed up many times. The chain couples TRBV30 to TRBJ1-1; D possibly corresponds to TRBD1 (6 bases). Germline CDR1 reads GTSNPN; CDR2 reads SVGIG (reference sequence). V lost 4 bases and J 5 bases, leaving 8 bases between the germline ends. CDR3 size: 11 residues. In DNA form, the CDR3 reads TGTGCCTGGATAGGGGGGACTGAAGCTTTCTTT. Translated, it gives CAWIGGTEAFF.

This clonotype has just a few counts. The chain recombines TRBV9 with TRBJ2-1; 11 bases line up with TRBD1. The CDR3 has 15 amino acids. Germline loops: CDR1 SGDLS, CDR2 YYNGEE. Unmatched junction bases numbered 2, after V lost 2 bases and J lost 4 bases. CDR3 protein: CASSVGDRGYNEQFF. CDR3 nucleotides: TGTGCCAGCAGCGTTGGGGACAGGGGGTACAATGAGCAGTTCTTC.

In this sample, this clonotype turned up many times. This chain uses TRBV11-2 with TRBJ2-3; 7 bases align to TRBD1. This CDR3 comprises 15 residues. V gave up 6 bases and J gave up 2 bases; unmatched junction bases: 8. Germline V gene sequence: CDR1 SGHAT, CDR2 FQNNGV. The CDR3 loop reads CASRPTGPLTDTQYF. The CDR3 coding sequence is TGTGCCAGCAGACCGACAGGGCCCCTCACAGATACGCAGTATTTT. Combining the CDR3 with reference TRBV11-2 and TRBJ2-3 gives the whole variable domain EAGVAQSPRYKIIEKRQSVAFWCNPISGHATLYWYQQILGQGPKLLIQFQNNGVVDDSQLPKDRFSAERLKGVDSTLKIQPAKLEDSAVYLCASRPTGPLTDTQYFGPGTRLTVL.

The chain employs TRBV27 and TRBJ1-5; 7 positions match TRBD1. The CDR3 totals 15 residues. Germline trimming cut 8 bases from V and 2 bases from J; bases unmatched to any gene: 9. Germline values: CDR1 MNHEY, CDR2 SMNVEV (reference sequence). CDR3 amino acids: CASQIQGFGNQPQHF. In DNA, the CDR3 is TGTGCCAGCCAAATACAGGGGTTTGGCAATCAGCCCCAGCATTTT.

In this sample, this clonotype turned up a few times. The rearrangement joins TRBV4-1 to TRBJ1-1; possibly TRBD1 for D (5 bases). CDR1 is MGHRA, CDR2 YSYEKL, per germline. V lost 4 bases and J lost 7, with 22 bases in between. This CDR3 region has 16 residues. The CDR3 coding sequence is TGCGCCAGCAGCCCTCGTTGGGGCCCCTCTATTTTTGAAGCTTTCTTT. Its protein product is CASSPRWGPSIFEAFF.

As for this clonotype: A read error is possible here, since a much larger clone lies one base away. The chain joins TRBV28 to TRBJ1-5; 8 positions match TRBD1. Germline loops: CDR1 MDHEN, CDR2 SYDVKM. This CDR3 is 15 amino acids long. The CDR3: CASSLSQGAAQPEHF. As DNA, the CDR3 is TGTGCCAGCAGTTTATCCCAGGGGGCGGCTCAGCCCGAGCATTTT.

At least ten counts were recorded for this clonotype. V gene TRBV6-1 combines with J gene TRBJ2-1, with 11 bases lining up with TRBD2. V lost 5 bases and J lost 4; bases outside the gene matches: 10. CDR1 is MNHNS, CDR2 SASEGT, per germline. The CDR3 length is 17 residues. Here the CDR3 DNA reads TGTGCCAGCAGTTTTACCCCTCTAGCGGGAGGTTACAATGAGCAGTTCTTC. This translates into CASSFTPLAGGYNEQFF.